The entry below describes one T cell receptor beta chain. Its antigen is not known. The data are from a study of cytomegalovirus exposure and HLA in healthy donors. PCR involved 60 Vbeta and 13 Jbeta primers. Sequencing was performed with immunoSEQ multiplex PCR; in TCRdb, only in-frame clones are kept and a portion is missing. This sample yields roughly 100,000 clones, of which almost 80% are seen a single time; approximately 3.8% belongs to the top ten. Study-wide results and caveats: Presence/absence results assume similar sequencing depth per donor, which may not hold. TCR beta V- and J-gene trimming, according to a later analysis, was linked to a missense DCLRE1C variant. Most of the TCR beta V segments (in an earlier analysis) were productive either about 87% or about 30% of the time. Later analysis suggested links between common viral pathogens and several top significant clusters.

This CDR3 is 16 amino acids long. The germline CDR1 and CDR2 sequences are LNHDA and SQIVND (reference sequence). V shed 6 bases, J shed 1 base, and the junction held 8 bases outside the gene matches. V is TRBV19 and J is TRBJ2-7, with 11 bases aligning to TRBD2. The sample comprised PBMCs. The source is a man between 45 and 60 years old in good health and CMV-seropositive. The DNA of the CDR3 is TGTGCCAGTAGCCCTAGAGGGACTAGCGGTTCCTACGAGCAGTACTTC. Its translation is CASSPRGTSGSYEQYF.